The rows below give T cell receptor beta chains drawn from one sample of a study of control samples from healthy donors and cancer patients. Clones were read by immunoSEQ multiplex PCR, and TCRdb kept only the in-frame ones, dropping some. The top ten hold around 35% of the sample, which has approximately 90,000 clones, 84% seen once. The sequencing sample was made of PBMCs. These receptors came from a man in his 70s with lung cancer. The CDR3 runs from the conserved cysteine through the conserved F or W. The order of the fields is V gene, clone size, CDR3 length, D gene, J gene, CDR3 DNA, CDR3 protein. A D gene is named only where the DNA matches it firmly. Clone size is stated in some rows and not others, as once, few, many or a class when expanded.

v_call: TRBV5-3; clone_size: NA; cdr3_length: 11; d_call: NA; j_call: TRBJ1-5; cdr3_nt: TGCAATAGGTATAGCAATCAGCCCCAGCATTTT; cdr3_aa: CNRYSNQPQHF
v_call: TRBV2; clone_size: NA; cdr3_length: 15; d_call: NA; j_call: TRBJ2-4; cdr3_nt: TGTGCCAGCAGTGAAAAGGGGGTTGCCAAAAACATTCAGTACTTC; cdr3_aa: CASSEKGVAKNIQYF
v_call: TRBV11-2; clone_size: NA; cdr3_length: 13; d_call: NA; j_call: TRBJ2-7; cdr3_nt: TGTGCCAGCAGCTTAGCTGGCAGGGCAGGGCAGTACTTC; cdr3_aa: CASSLAGRAGQYF
v_call: TRBV7-9; clone_size: few; cdr3_length: 14; d_call: TRBD1; j_call: TRBJ1-6; cdr3_nt: TGTGCCAGCAGACCGGACAGGGAAGGTTCACCCCTCCACTTT; cdr3_aa: CASRPDREGSPLHF
v_call: TRBV18; clone_size: NA; cdr3_length: 15; d_call: NA; j_call: TRBJ1-1; cdr3_nt: TGTGCCAGCTCACCAGGAGGAGGAGTTAACACTGAAGCTTTCTTT; cdr3_aa: CASSPGGGVNTEAFF
v_call: TRBV10-3; clone_size: NA; cdr3_length: 14; d_call: TRBD2; j_call: TRBJ2-5; cdr3_nt: TGTGCCATCAGTGAGACTAGCGGGGGACAGACCCAGTACTTC; cdr3_aa: CAISETSGGQTQYF
v_call: TRBV5-1; clone_size: NA; cdr3_length: 17; d_call: TRBD1; j_call: TRBJ2-7; cdr3_nt: TGCGCCAGCAGCATCGGACAGGGGGCGTACTCGTCCTACGAGCAGTACTTC; cdr3_aa: CASSIGQGAYSSYEQYF
v_call: TRBV7-9; clone_size: NA; cdr3_length: 11; d_call: NA; j_call: TRBJ2-5; cdr3_nt: TGTGCCAGCAGCGCCGAAGAGACCCAGTACTTC; cdr3_aa: CASSAEETQYF
v_call: TRBV27; clone_size: NA; cdr3_length: 14; d_call: NA; j_call: TRBJ2-7; cdr3_nt: TGTGCCAGCAACTCTAGGGGGGCCCGCGGCGAGCAGTACTTC; cdr3_aa: CASNSRGARGEQYF
v_call: TRBV28; clone_size: NA; cdr3_length: 15; d_call: NA; j_call: TRBJ2-6; cdr3_nt: TGTGCCAGCACGGCAGGGGGAGGCGGGGCCAACGTCCTGACTTTC; cdr3_aa: CASTAGGGGANVLTF
v_call: TRBV7-2; clone_size: NA; cdr3_length: 14; d_call: NA; j_call: TRBJ1-5; cdr3_nt: TGTGCCAGCAGCTTAGAAGGGTGGGGGCAGCCCCAGCATTTT; cdr3_aa: CASSLEGWGQPQHF
v_call: TRBV11-2; clone_size: few; cdr3_length: 13; d_call: NA; j_call: TRBJ2-5; cdr3_nt: TGTGCCAGCAGCTTAGCAGGGTCAGAGACCCAGTACTTC; cdr3_aa: CASSLAGSETQYF
v_call: TRBV18; clone_size: NA; cdr3_length: 16; d_call: TRBD1; j_call: TRBJ1-4; cdr3_nt: TGTGCCAGCTCACCACTCGGACAGGGAGTTAATGAAAAACTGTTTTTT; cdr3_aa: CASSPLGQGVNEKLFF
v_call: TRBV30; clone_size: once; cdr3_length: 14; d_call: TRBD1; j_call: TRBJ1-2; cdr3_nt: TGTGCCTGGAGTCGAAACAGGGGAGGGGATGGCTACACCTTC; cdr3_aa: CAWSRNRGGDGYTF
v_call: TRBV6-2/TRBV6-3; clone_size: NA; cdr3_length: 11; d_call: NA; j_call: TRBJ2-3; cdr3_nt: TGTGCCAGCAGTTATCCGGATACGCAGTATTTT; cdr3_aa: CASSYPDTQYF
v_call: TRBV10-3; clone_size: once; cdr3_length: 15; d_call: TRBD1; j_call: TRBJ2-5; cdr3_nt: TGTGCCATCAGTGTATCGGGACAGGGGCAAGAGACCCAGTACTTC; cdr3_aa: CAISVSGQGQETQYF
v_call: TRBV2; clone_size: NA; cdr3_length: 14; d_call: NA; j_call: TRBJ2-3; cdr3_nt: TGTGCCAGCAGTGCCCAATTCAAAACAGATACGCAGTATTTT; cdr3_aa: CASSAQFKTDTQYF
v_call: TRBV9; clone_size: once; cdr3_length: 14; d_call: NA; j_call: TRBJ2-2; cdr3_nt: TGTGCCAGCAGCTTCACTCAGAACACCGGGGAGCTGTTTTTT; cdr3_aa: CASSFTQNTGELFF
v_call: TRBV14; clone_size: NA; cdr3_length: 16; d_call: NA; j_call: TRBJ1-6; cdr3_nt: TGTGCCAGCAGCCAAGATGGTCAGGGCTATAATTCACCCCTCCACTTT; cdr3_aa: CASSQDGQGYNSPLHF
v_call: TRBV6-5; clone_size: once; cdr3_length: 13; d_call: TRBD1; j_call: TRBJ2-2; cdr3_nt: TGTGCCAGCAGGCGGACAGGGTCGGGGGAGCTGTTTTTT; cdr3_aa: CASRRTGSGELFF
v_call: TRBV7-9; clone_size: NA; cdr3_length: 13; d_call: NA; j_call: TRBJ2-5; cdr3_nt: TGTGCCAGCAGCCGGATGGGGCAAGAGACCCAGTACTTC; cdr3_aa: CASSRMGQETQYF
v_call: TRBV19; clone_size: NA; cdr3_length: 16; d_call: NA; j_call: TRBJ1-5; cdr3_nt: TGTGCCAGTGAAGACGGGGGGCGTTCATACAATCAGCCCCAGCATTTT; cdr3_aa: CASEDGGRSYNQPQHF
v_call: TRBV7-9; clone_size: NA; cdr3_length: 15; d_call: NA; j_call: TRBJ1-4; cdr3_nt: TGTGCCAGCAGCTTAGCGCTAAGGGGAAAGGAAAAACTGTTTTTT; cdr3_aa: CASSLALRGKEKLFF
v_call: TRBV29-1; clone_size: NA; cdr3_length: 13; d_call: TRBD1; j_call: TRBJ1-5; cdr3_nt: TGCAGCGTCCTAACAGGGGAGGGTCAGCCCCAGCATTTT; cdr3_aa: CSVLTGEGQPQHF
v_call: TRBV27; clone_size: NA; cdr3_length: 15; d_call: NA; j_call: TRBJ1-1; cdr3_nt: TGTGCCAGCAGCCCTGATCGGGCTGGTTCATATGAAGCTTTCTTT; cdr3_aa: CASSPDRAGSYEAFF
v_call: TRBV27; clone_size: NA; cdr3_length: 14; d_call: NA; j_call: TRBJ1-5; cdr3_nt: TGTGCCAGCAGTTTACTGGGGGAGGGTCAGCCCCAGCATTTT; cdr3_aa: CASSLLGEGQPQHF
v_call: TRBV4-1; clone_size: NA; cdr3_length: 15; d_call: NA; j_call: TRBJ2-7; cdr3_nt: TGCGCCAGCAGCCATGGGACACCAGACTCCTACGAGCAGTACTTC; cdr3_aa: CASSHGTPDSYEQYF
v_call: TRBV27; clone_size: few; cdr3_length: 16; d_call: NA; j_call: TRBJ1-4; cdr3_nt: TGTGCCAGCAGTTTTCGGGCAGCCGCAACTAATGAAAAACTGTTTTTT; cdr3_aa: CASSFRAAATNEKLFF